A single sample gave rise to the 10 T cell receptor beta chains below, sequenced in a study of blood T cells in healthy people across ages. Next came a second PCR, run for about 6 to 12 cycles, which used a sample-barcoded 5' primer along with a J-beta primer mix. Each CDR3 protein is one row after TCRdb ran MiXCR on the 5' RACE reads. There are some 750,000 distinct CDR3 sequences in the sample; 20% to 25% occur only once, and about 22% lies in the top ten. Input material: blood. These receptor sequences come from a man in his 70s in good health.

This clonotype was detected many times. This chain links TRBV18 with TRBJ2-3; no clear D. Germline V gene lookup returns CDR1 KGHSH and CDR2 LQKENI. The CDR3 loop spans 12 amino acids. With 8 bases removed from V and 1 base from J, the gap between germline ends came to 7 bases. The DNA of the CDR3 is TGTGCCAGCAGCCCGCGCACAGATACGCAGTATTTT. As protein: CASSPRTDTQYF.

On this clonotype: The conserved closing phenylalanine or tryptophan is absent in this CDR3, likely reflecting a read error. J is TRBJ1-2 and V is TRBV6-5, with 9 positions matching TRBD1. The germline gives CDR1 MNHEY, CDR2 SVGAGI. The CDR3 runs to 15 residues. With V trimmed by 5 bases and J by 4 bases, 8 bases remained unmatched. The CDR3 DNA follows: TGTGCCAGCAGTGCCTCGGGACAGGGCGGCTATGGCTACACCCTC. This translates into CASSASGQGGYGYTL.

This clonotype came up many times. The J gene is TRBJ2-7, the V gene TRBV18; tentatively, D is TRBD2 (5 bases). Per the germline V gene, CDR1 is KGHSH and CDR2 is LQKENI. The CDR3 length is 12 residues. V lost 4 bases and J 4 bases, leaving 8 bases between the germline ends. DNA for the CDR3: TGTGCCAGCTCACAAGAGGGATACGAGCAGTACTTC. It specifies CASSQEGYEQYF.

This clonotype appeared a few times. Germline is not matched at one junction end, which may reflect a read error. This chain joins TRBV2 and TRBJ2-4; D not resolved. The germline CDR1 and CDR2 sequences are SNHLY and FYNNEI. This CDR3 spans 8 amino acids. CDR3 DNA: TGTGCCAGCCCGGCCTTGGGCTTC. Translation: CASPALGF.

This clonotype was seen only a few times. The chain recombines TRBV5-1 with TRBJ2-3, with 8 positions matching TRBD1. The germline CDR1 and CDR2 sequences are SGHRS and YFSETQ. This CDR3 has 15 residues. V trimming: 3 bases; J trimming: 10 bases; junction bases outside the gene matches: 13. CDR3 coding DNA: TGCGCCAGCAGCTCGTCGACCCGAAACAGGGGGGCGCAGTATTTT. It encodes CASSSSTRNRGAQYF.

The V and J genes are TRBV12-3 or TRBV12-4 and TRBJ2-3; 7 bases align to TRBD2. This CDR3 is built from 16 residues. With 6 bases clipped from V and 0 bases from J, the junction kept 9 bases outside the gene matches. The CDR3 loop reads CASSSVGRGSTDTQYF. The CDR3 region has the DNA TGTGCCAGCAGCTCGGTAGGGAGGGGAAGCACAGATACGCAGTATTTT.

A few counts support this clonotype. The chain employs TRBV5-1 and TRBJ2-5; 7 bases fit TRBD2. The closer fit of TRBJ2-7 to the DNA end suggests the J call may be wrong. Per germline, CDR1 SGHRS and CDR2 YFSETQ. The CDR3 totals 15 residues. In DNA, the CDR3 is TGCGCCAGCAGCTTGACAGCCGGGACTATGTACGAGCAGTACTTC. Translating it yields CASSLTAGTMYEQYF.

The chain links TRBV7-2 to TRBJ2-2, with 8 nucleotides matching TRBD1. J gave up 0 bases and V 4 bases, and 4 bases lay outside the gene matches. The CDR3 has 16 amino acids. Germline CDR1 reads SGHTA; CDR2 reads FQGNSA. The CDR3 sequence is CASSWDRFANTGELFF. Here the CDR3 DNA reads TGTGCCAGCAGCTGGGACAGGTTCGCGAACACCGGGGAGCTGTTTTTT.

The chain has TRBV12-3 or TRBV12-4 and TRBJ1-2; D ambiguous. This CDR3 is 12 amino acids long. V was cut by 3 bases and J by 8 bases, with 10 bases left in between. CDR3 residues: CASSFQTGGYTF. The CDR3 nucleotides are TGTGCCAGCAGTTTCCAGACGGGCGGCTACACCTTC.

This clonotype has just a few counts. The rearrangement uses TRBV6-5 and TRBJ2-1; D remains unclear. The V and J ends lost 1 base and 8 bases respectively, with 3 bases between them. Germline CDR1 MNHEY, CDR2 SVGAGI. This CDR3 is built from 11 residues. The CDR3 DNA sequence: TGTGCCAGCAGTTACTTGGATGAGCAGTTCTTC. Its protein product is CASSYLDEQFF.